Sequencing of this TCR beta chain was carried out in a study of regulatory T cells in long-lasting Graves disease. Findings of the study overall: Persistent disease showed a preference for TRBV28, TRBJ1-2 and TRBJ2-5.

The authors built TCR beta libraries using iRepertoire HTBI primers and Arm-PCR of CDR3 regions. TCRdb passed the multiplex PCR reads through MiXCR, listing each CDR3 protein once. The repertoire holds around 450,000 distinct CDR3 sequences, with approximately 15% as singletons. Looked up from germline, CDR1 is SEHNR and CDR2 is FQNEAQ (reference sequence). The ends lost 5 bases at V and 7 bases at J; junction bases unmatched: 21. The CDR3 is 18 residues long. Concerning this clonotype: As yet, its antigen is unknown. A much larger clone lies one base from this, so it may be a read error. This likely comes from a read error, as the CDR3 has no conserved phenylalanine or tryptophan at its end.

The time point here: newly diagnosed GD, antithyroid drugs for less than 3 months. With RNA extracted from PBMCs as input, the TCR library was made. The data also belong to a second study, concerning T cells in Graves' hyperthyroidism and ophthalmopathy. According to that study: Using 13 V-J features, a model discriminated ophthalmopathy from stable hyperthyroidism.

The receptor was derived from a woman in her thirties with Graves disease. Source: peripheral blood mononuclear cells (PBMCs), taken at new diagnosis, from a patient treated with antithyroid drugs. The chain employs TRBV7-9 and TRBJ2-5; TRBD2 matches 8 bases. CDR3: CASSPTKTEKREFVTQYS. CDR3 DNA sequence: TGTGCCAGCAGCCCAACTAAAACGGAAAAGCGGGAGTTTGTGACCCAGTACTCC.